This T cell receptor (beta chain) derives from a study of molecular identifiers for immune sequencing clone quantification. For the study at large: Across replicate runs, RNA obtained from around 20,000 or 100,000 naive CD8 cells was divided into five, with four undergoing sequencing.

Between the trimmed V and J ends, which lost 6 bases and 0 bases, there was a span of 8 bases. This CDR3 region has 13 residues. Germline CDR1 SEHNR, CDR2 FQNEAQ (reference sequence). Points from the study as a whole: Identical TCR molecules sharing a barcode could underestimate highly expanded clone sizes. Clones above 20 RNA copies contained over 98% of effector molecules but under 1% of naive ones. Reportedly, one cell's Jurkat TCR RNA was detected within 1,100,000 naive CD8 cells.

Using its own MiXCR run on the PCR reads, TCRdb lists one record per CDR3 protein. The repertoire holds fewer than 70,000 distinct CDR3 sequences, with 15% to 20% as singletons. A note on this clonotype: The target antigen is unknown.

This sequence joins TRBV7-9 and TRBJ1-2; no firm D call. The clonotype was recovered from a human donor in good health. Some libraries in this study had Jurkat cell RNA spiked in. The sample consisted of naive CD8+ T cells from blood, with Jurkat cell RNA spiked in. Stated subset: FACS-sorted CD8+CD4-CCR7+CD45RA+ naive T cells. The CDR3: CASRGGSNYGYTF. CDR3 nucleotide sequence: TGTGCCAGCAGGGGAGGATCTAACTATGGCTACACCTTC.